Included here is one TCR beta chain sequence, with context. Its target antigen remains unknown. No quality values exist for individual bases; no much larger clone is one base distant. The data stem from a study of blood T cell repertoires in COVID-19 (dated by TCRdb to the early 2020s). Some background on the complete study: Samples from collaborators originated in the United States, Italy and Spain and spanned both the acute and convalescent phases of COVID-19. The material from the prospective study consisted of cDNA or gDNA derived from T cells, B-cell-depleted T cells, or PBMCs. Subjects who had been exposed to COVID-19, were actively infected with it, or had recovered from it provided the deeply sampled blood TCRbeta repertoires that made up the dataset. The repertoires were made available in a free public database intended to serve as a resource for research on the immune response to SARS-CoV-2. Samples were obtained from the ongoing ImmuneRACE study (first 160 participants) and from about 1,300 subjects provided by 6 global collaborators. The sample metadata nearly always contained a de-identified subject ID, COVID-19 status, age in years and sex. Where available, HLA class I and class II types were taken from metadata supplied by the sample provider and were not determined by assay-based typing. What the work shows at the level of the full study, not this receptor alone: The quantity of clinical and demographic metadata differed by source and by participant and was supplied without curation.

CDR1 and CDR2 (SNHLY, FYNNEI) derive from the germline V gene. V lost 6 bases and J lost 0 bases; the stretch between them is 9 bases long. The CDR3 has 13 amino acids, counting the end cysteine and phenylalanine. Only the CDR3 part of the read is kept: 39 bases, read in frame from the first base. TCRbeta CDR3 regions were amplified from genomic DNA by means of the immunoSEQ Assay, a bias-controlled multiplex PCR. The original methods were these. The number of nucleated cells in each sample was estimated by amplification of reference gene primers within the assay. Sequence reads were collapsed and filtered to measure the absolute abundance of every unique TCRbeta CDR3 rearrangement. For each sample, productive Simpson clonality was calculated by taking the square root of Simpson's diversity index across productive rearrangements. Entries here come from immuneACCESS through TCRdb and include only in-frame sequences with V and J called. Some clones fail to appear in such tables; in the studies checked, an unresolved V gene covers under half of the shortfall, and the cause of the remainder is unknown. Clonal size and the V and J genes are those of that table, whereas D and trimming came from the DNA. The sample includes about 130,000 clones, with around 83% observed a single time. The ten largest clones take up more than 15% of the sample.

In the prospective study, participants were about 18 to 95 years old, resided in approximately 22 geographic areas of the United States, and were enrolled through a virtual design. In the prospective study, participants were assigned to cohorts based on the clinical history participants reported in a screening survey and a study questionnaire. ImmuneRACE Cohort 3 recovered participants were defined by two consecutive negative NP/OP PCR tests, healthcare professional clearance, or symptom resolution. Mobile phlebotomists in the prospective study collected whole blood, serum and a nasopharyngeal or oropharyngeal swab from every participant. Over a roughly two-month period, participants in the prospective study had the option of providing additional blood draws and questionnaires. Blood samples from the prospective study were shipped frozen or at room temperature prior to DNA extraction.

Sequencing used PBMCs or T cells enriched from blood (not recorded which). This receptor chain uses TRBV2 and TRBJ2-7, with a weak D call of TRBD1 (6 bases match). This clonotype was sampled from a man in his thirties or forties who had recovered from COVID-19. The encoded CDR3 is CASSPQGSYEQYF. The nucleotide sequence is given as TGTGCCAGCAGCCCACAGGGCTCCTACGAGCAGTACTTC.